The clone carrying this T cell receptor (beta chain) came up once. The data derive from a study of T cells after posttransplantation cyclophosphamide. The CDR3 runs 16 residues. Germline V gene lookup returns CDR1 SGDLS and CDR2 YYNGEE. J was trimmed by 6 bases and V by 3 bases; bases with no gene match: 13. Busulfan-fludarabine conditioning, marrow transplant, and cyclophosphamide on days +3 and +4 were administered. Profiling relied on immunoSEQ multiplex PCR, and the TCRdb table lists in-frame clones only, not all of them. The top ten hold 35% to 50% of the sample, which has some 4,500 clones, approximately 80% seen once.

The source was PBMCs, collected roughly 30 days after a stem cell transplant with posttransplant cyclophosphamide. The chain employs TRBV9 and TRBJ2-3; 7 bases line up with TRBD1. This sequence originates from a male patient aged 50 to 59 who received an allogeneic stem cell transplant from an unrelated donor, was CMV-positive, and had acute GVHD only. Some T cells here may be from the graft donor. CDR3 sequence (DNA): TGTGCCAGCAGCGCTTGGATGACAGGGTTTGGGGATACGCAGTATTTT. Amino acid sequence: CASSAWMTGFGDTQYF.